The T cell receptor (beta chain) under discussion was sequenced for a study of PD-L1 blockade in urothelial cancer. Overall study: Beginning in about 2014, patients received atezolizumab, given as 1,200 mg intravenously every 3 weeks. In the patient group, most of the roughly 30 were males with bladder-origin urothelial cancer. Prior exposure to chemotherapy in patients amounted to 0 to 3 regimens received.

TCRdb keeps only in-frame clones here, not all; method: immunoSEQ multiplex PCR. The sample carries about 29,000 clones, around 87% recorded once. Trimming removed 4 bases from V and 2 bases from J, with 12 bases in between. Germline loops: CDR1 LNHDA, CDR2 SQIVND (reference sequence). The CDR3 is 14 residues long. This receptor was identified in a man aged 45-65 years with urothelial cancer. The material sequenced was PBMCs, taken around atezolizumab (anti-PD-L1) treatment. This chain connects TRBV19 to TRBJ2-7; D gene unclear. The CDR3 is CASSSRLNTYEQYF. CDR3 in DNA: TGTGCCAGTAGTAGTCGGTTGAATACCTACGAGCAGTACTTC.